The sequence of this T cell receptor beta chain was determined in a study of cytomegalovirus exposure and HLA in healthy donors. Germline loops: CDR1 LNHDA, CDR2 SQIVND (reference sequence). Trimming pared 9 bases from V and 3 bases from J, leaving 18 bases between. This CDR3 contains 14 residues. Amplification used 60 Vbeta primers and 13 Jbeta primers. Clones were sequenced by immunoSEQ multiplex PCR, and TCRdb holds only the in-frame ones, with some missing. This sample has around 210,000 clones; approximately 80% occur once, and the top ten carry 2.9%. The TCR comes from a woman between 25 and 40 years old in good health and CMV-seronegative. This rearrangement joins TRBV19 to TRBJ2-7; possibly TRBD2 for D (7 bases). Sequenced input: PBMCs. DNA of the CDR3: TGTGCCAGCGGGGGGCCGTCGGACGGCTACGAGCAGTACTTC. Its translation is CASGGPSDGYEQYF.